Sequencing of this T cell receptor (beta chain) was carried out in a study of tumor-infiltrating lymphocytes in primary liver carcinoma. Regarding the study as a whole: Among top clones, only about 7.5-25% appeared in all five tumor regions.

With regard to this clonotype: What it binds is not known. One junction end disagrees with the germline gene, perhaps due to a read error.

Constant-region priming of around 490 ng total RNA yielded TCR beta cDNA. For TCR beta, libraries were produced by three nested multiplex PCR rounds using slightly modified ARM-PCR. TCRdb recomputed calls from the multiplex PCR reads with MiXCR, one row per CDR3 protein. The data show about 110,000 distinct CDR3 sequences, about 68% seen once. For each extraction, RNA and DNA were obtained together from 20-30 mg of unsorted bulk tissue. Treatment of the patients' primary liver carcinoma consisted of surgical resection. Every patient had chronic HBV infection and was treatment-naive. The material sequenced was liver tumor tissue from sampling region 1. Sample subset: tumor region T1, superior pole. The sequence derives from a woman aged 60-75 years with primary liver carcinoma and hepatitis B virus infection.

The CDR3 DNA is TGTGCCAGCAGCATTCTGACTAGCCGAGTTACCTTCGAGCAGTATTTC. This translates into CASSILTSRVTFEQYF. This rearrangement joins TRBV11-2 to TRBJ2-7, with 7 bases identical to TRBD2. Germline V CDR1 and CDR2: SGHAT, FQNNGV. This CDR3 contains 16 residues.